The 27 T cell receptor beta chains below were found in one sample sequenced in a study of shared clonotypes between healthy human individuals (TCRdb year 2020). For the CD8 naive samples, CD45RO-negative cells were positively selected for CCR7, yielding a CD45RA+CCR7+ population from which TemRA cells were excluded. Receptor libraries were prepared by the immunoSEQ multiplex PCR assay. This is the immuneACCESS table as TCRdb keeps it, with only in-frame sequences that have V and J called. A part of the clones is gone; compared with another copy, unresolved V genes explain less than half, and the rest is unexplained. This sample gives about 2 million clones in total; over 85% of them show up just once. The leading ten clones occupy approximately 1% of the sample. The sequenced sample was naive CD8+ T cells sorted from blood. This specimen's cell subset or site label, interpreted: CD45RA+CCR7+. These receptors came from a man in his late teens or twenties in good health.

The V call is TRBV2, the J call TRBJ2-5; D is perhaps TRBD2 (6 bases). Trimming stripped 3 bases from V and 5 bases from J, with 10 bases between. CDR3 length equals 13 residues. The germline CDR1 and CDR2 sequences are SNHLY and FYNNEI. The CDR3 protein is CASSEEGVETQYF. Here the CDR3 DNA reads TGTGCCAGCAGTGAGGAGGGTGTGGAGACCCAGTACTTC. The full variable domain, its missing parts supplied by reference TRBV2 and TRBJ2-5, is EPEVTQTPSHQVTQMGQEVILRCVPISNHLYFYWYRQILGQKVEFLVSFYNNEISEKSEIFDDQFSVERPDGSNFTLKIRSTKLEDSAMYFCASSEEGVETQYFGPGTRLLVL.

This chain links TRBV7-9 with TRBJ2-7; 13 nucleotides agree with TRBD2. The CDR3 sequence is 15 residues long. In germline, CDR1 is SEHNR, CDR2 FQNEAQ (reference sequence). The V and J ends lost 5 bases and 5 bases, in that order; junction bases with no gene match: 6. CDR3 sequence reads: CASSRTTSGRDEQYF. CDR3 DNA: TGTGCCAGCAGCCGTACAACTAGCGGGAGGGACGAGCAGTACTTC.

The V and J genes are TRBV5-6 and TRBJ1-2; D perhaps matches TRBD1 (6 bases). Germline CDR1 SGHDT, CDR2 YYEEEE. CDR3 length equals 16 residues. The V and J ends lost 0 bases and 7 bases respectively, with 19 bases between them. The CDR3 spells CASSLGTWGGSSGYTF. DNA for the CDR3: TGTGCCAGCAGCTTGGGTACTTGGGGGGGCTCCAGTGGCTACACCTTC.

The rearrangement joins TRBV5-6 to TRBJ1-6; D is possibly TRBD1 (5 bases). CDR3 size: 15 residues. V shed 2 bases and J shed 6 bases, with 12 bases lying between them. Germline V gene data show CDR1 as SGHDT and CDR2 as YYEEEE. DNA for the CDR3: TGTGCCAGCAGCTTCAGGGAAACCATTAATTCACCCCTCCACTTT. This translates into CASSFRETINSPLHF.

A note on this clone: The sample holds other DNA sequences that translate to the same CDR3. The V gene is TRBV27, the J gene TRBJ2-7; 8 positions agree with TRBD2. Trimming at V came to 3 bases and at J to 1 base, leaving 5 bases not matched to a gene. Germline CDR1 and CDR2: MNHEY and SMNVEV (reference sequence). This CDR3 is built from 15 residues. The CDR3 nucleotides are TGTGCCAGCAGTTTGTATGGGACTAGTTCCTACGAGCAGTACTTC. This translates into CASSLYGTSSYEQYF.

CDR3 residues: CASSWGTGGSYEQYF. CDR3 sequence (DNA): TGCGCCAGCAGCTGGGGGACAGGGGGTTCCTACGAGCAGTACTTC. The chain is built from TRBV5-1 and TRBJ2-7, with 11 positions matching TRBD1. With V trimmed by 3 bases and J by 1 base, 3 bases remained unmatched. Looked up from germline, CDR1 is SGHRS and CDR2 is YFSETQ. CDR3 size: 15 residues. The full variable domain, rest sourced from reference TRBV5-1 and TRBJ2-7, is KAGVTQTPRYLIKTRGQQVTLSCSPISGHRSVSWYQQTPGQGLQFLFEYFSETQRNKGNFPGRFSGRQFSNSRSEMNVSTLELGDSALYLCASSWGTGGSYEQYFGPGTRLTVT.

This sequence joins TRBV19 and TRBJ2-1; D might be TRBD1 (5 bases). The V end lost 4 bases, the J end lost 3 bases, and 16 bases lay between the germline ends. The V gene's germline CDR1 is LNHDA and CDR2 SQIVND (reference sequence). The CDR3 sequence is 16 residues long. CDR3 residues: CASSTLGQTFYNEQFF. CDR3 nucleotides: TGTGCCAGTAGTACACTGGGGCAGACGTTCTACAATGAGCAGTTCTTC.

The V call is TRBV10-1, the J call TRBJ2-2, with 9 bases lining up with TRBD1. CDR1 is WNHNN, CDR2 SYGVQD, per germline (reference sequence). The CDR3 has 15 amino acids. J was trimmed by 5 bases and V by 8 bases; bases with no gene match: 9. The CDR3 nucleotides are TGCGCCAGCGTGAAGGCGGACAGGGGAACCGGGGAGCTGTTTTTT. Amino acid sequence: CASVKADRGTGELFF.

V and J are TRBV28 and TRBJ1-1, with D unresolved. Germline V gene sequence: CDR1 MDHEN, CDR2 SYDVKM. This CDR3 is 14 amino acids long. Between the trimmed V and J ends, which lost 6 bases and 1 base, there was a span of 12 bases. The chain's CDR3 is CASRFRGGNTEAFF. The CDR3 coding sequence is TGTGCCAGCAGGTTCCGGGGAGGGAACACTGAAGCTTTCTTT.

The chain uses TRBV13 and TRBJ2-2; 15 bases align to TRBD2. The CDR3 spans 17 residues. Germline loops: CDR1 PRHDT, CDR2 FYEKMQ (reference sequence). The junction had 5 bases not matched to a gene; V was cut back by 5 bases and J by 4 bases. The CDR3 loop is CASSTGLAGGPTGELFF. CDR3 in DNA: TGTGCCAGCAGCACCGGACTAGCGGGAGGGCCCACCGGGGAGCTGTTTTTT.

The J gene is TRBJ1-6, the V gene TRBV6-1, with D maybe TRBD1 (5 bases). Trimming pared 1 base from V and 13 bases from J, leaving 14 bases between. The V gene's germline CDR1 is MNHNS and CDR2 SASEGT. The length of the CDR3 is 14 residues. The CDR3 region has the DNA TGTGCCAGCAGTGAAGGTTCCGGGGGGTCGCCCCTCCACTTT. This sequence encodes CASSEGSGGSPLHF.

CDR3 residues: CASSDNQETQYF. CDR3 sequence (DNA): TGTGCCAGCAGTGATAACCAAGAGACCCAGTACTTC. The rearrangement links TRBV25-1 to TRBJ2-5; the D is unclear. The V end was cut by 3 bases, the J end by 0 bases, with 2 bases between. This CDR3 comprises 12 residues. Germline V gene data show CDR1 as MGHDK and CDR2 as SYGVNS.

The rearrangement uses TRBV27 and TRBJ2-1; TRBD2 is a possible D gene (7 bases). The CDR3 has 15 amino acids. Between the trimmed V and J ends, which lost 2 bases and 7 bases, there was a span of 15 bases. The germline CDR1 and CDR2 sequences are MNHEY and SMNVEV (reference sequence). This chain's CDR3 is CASSLHREGTNEQFF. The CDR3 DNA follows: TGTGCCAGCAGTTTACACAGGGAGGGAACAAATGAGCAGTTCTTC.

V and J are TRBV19 and TRBJ2-1, with 7 bases fitting TRBD2. CDR3 length: 16 residues. V shed 1 base and J 3 bases; nucleotides not matched to a gene: 6. The germline CDR1 and CDR2 sequences are LNHDA and SQIVND (reference sequence). CDR3 loop: CASSIVPSGDYNEQFF. The CDR3 coding sequence is TGTGCCAGTAGTATAGTTCCTAGCGGCGACTACAATGAGCAGTTCTTC.

V gene TRBV29-1 combines with J gene TRBJ2-5, with a weak D call TRBD1 (5 bases). Trimming removed 5 bases at V and 7 bases at J, with 17 bases between. The CDR3 loop spans 13 amino acids. Germline CDR1 SQVTM, CDR2 ANQGSEA. CDR3 residues: CSVLGLELGTQYF. The CDR3 DNA reads TGCAGCGTTTTGGGGCTCGAGCTTGGGACCCAGTACTTC.

The chain joins TRBV14 to TRBJ2-7; D is possibly TRBD1 or TRBD2 (5 bases each). Germline CDR1 and CDR2: SGHDN and FVKESK. Trimming left V 2 bases short and J 0 bases short, with 14 bases between. There are 16 residues in the CDR3. The CDR3 here is CASSQKGREPSYEQYF. The CDR3, as DNA: TGTGCCAGCAGCCAAAAGGGACGCGAACCCTCCTACGAGCAGTACTTC.

The chain combines TRBV30 with TRBJ2-7, with D possibly matching TRBD1 (6 bases). CDR3 length equals 12 residues. Trimming took off 2 bases at V and 4 bases at J, with 9 bases between the two ends. Germline CDR1 GTSNPN, CDR2 SVGIG (reference sequence). CDR3 protein: CAWSRDKYEQYF. The CDR3 DNA is TGTGCCTGGAGTCGGGACAAATACGAGCAGTACTTC.

Concerning this clone itself: At the DNA level, this CDR3 is encoded by other sequences in the same sample as well. The chain combines TRBV7-9 with TRBJ2-7, with 8 bases lining up with TRBD1. The CDR3 spans 15 residues. Germline-derived CDR1 and CDR2 are SEHNR and FQNEAQ (reference sequence). Trimming took 3 bases from V and 2 from J; bases not matched to a gene: 6. The CDR3 region has the DNA TGTGCCAGCAGCTTGGGGACAGGCGATCCCTACGAGCAGTACTTC. It is translated as CASSLGTGDPYEQYF.

In the case of this clone: Other DNA sequences in this sample translate to the same CDR3. The gene calls are TRBV5-1 and TRBJ2-7; the D is unclear. This CDR3 is 12 amino acids long. Germline CDR1 and CDR2: SGHRS and YFSETQ. The germline V and J ends were trimmed by 0 bases and 4 bases, with 5 bases remaining between them. CDR3 in DNA: TGCGCCAGCAGCTTGGACGGTTACGAGCAGTACTTC. Translated: CASSLDGYEQYF.

V is TRBV6-1 and J is TRBJ2-1; D remains unclear. The CDR3 extends over 15 amino acids. V lost 3 bases to trimming and J lost 6 bases, with 15 bases between them. CDR1 is MNHNS and CDR2 is SASEGT in the germline V gene. The CDR3 coding sequence is TGTGCCAGCAGTGATGGCAGGCCCCACTTCAATGAGCAGTTCTTC. This gives the protein CASSDGRPHFNEQFF.

This chain connects TRBV28 to TRBJ2-7; no firm D call. This CDR3 has 17 residues. Germline loops: CDR1 MDHEN, CDR2 SYDVKM. V was shortened by 3 bases and J by 0 bases, with 18 bases between the two germline ends. The chain's CDR3 is CASSFFESGPDSYEQYF. CDR3 in DNA: TGTGCCAGCAGTTTTTTCGAATCGGGCCCTGACTCCTACGAGCAGTACTTC.

The rearrangement joins TRBV2 to TRBJ2-1, with 11 nucleotides matching TRBD2. CDR1 and CDR2 (germline): SNHLY, FYNNEI. The CDR3 is 15 residues long. V gave up 6 bases and J gave up 5 bases; unmatched junction bases: 6. The CDR3 reads CASRGTSGIHNEQFF. Written as DNA, the CDR3 is TGTGCCAGCAGGGGGACTAGCGGCATCCACAATGAGCAGTTCTTC.

The chain uses TRBV11-2 and TRBJ2-5, with 9 positions matching TRBD2. V was pared by 1 base and J by 1 base, with 4 bases of the junction left unmatched. CDR1 and CDR2 from the germline V gene are SGHAT and FQNNGV. This CDR3 is built from 16 residues. The CDR3 DNA reads as TGTGCCAGCAGCTTAGCTGAGCGGGGGGCCCAAGAGACCCAGTACTTC. Translating gives CASSLAERGAQETQYF.

The chain has TRBV7-8 and TRBJ2-1, with 13 bases matching TRBD2. Germline V gives CDR1 SGHVS, CDR2 FQNEAQ. The CDR3 extends over 19 amino acids. With V trimmed by 5 bases and J by 2 bases, 12 bases remained unmatched. The DNA for the CDR3 is TGTGCCAGCAGCCTACGACTAGCGGGGGGTGCACTTACCTACAATGAGCAGTTCTTC. This translates into CASSLRLAGGALTYNEQFF.

This chain connects TRBV5-1 to TRBJ2-1; TRBD2 might be the D (5 bases). Germline V lookup: CDR1 SGHRS, CDR2 YFSETQ. V lost 4 bases, J lost 4 bases, and 18 bases lay in between. This CDR3 comprises 16 residues. CDR3 region: CASSLPPSGVYNEQFF. The DNA of the CDR3 is TGCGCCAGCAGCCTGCCCCCAAGCGGAGTTTACAATGAGCAGTTCTTC.

The rearrangement links TRBV5-4 to TRBJ1-3; no reliable D call. The CDR3 is 13 residues long. CDR1 and CDR2 (germline): SGHNT, YYREEE (reference sequence). Trimming left V 5 bases short and J 3 bases short, with 9 bases between. The CDR3 protein is CASSSDGGNTIYF. The CDR3 DNA sequence: TGTGCCAGCAGTTCGGACGGTGGAAACACCATATATTTT.

The chain is built from TRBV5-1 and TRBJ2-3, with D uncertain. This CDR3 spans 12 amino acids. The V and J ends lost 6 bases and 2 bases respectively, with 7 bases between them. Germline V gene data show CDR1 as SGHRS and CDR2 as YFSETQ. The CDR3 here is CASTPDTDTQYF. The CDR3 DNA follows: TGCGCCAGCACCCCGGACACAGATACGCAGTATTTT.